This entry features one T cell receptor (beta chain) sequence. No cognate antigen has been identified for it. Per-base qualities were not stored, and no clone one base away is much larger. The immunoSEQ Assay, a bias-controlled multiplex PCR, was used to amplify TCRbeta CDR3 regions from genomic DNA. The authors' analysis ran thus. Nucleated cell counts per sample were estimated from amplification of reference gene primers within the assay. Sequence reads were collapsed and filtered to measure the absolute abundance of every unique TCRbeta CDR3 rearrangement. For each sample, productive Simpson clonality was calculated by taking the square root of Simpson's diversity index across productive rearrangements. Drawn from immuneACCESS, this table holds only the in-frame rearrangements with V and J called that TCRdb kept. Clones are partly lost; checked studies trace under half to an unresolved V gene and leave the rest unexplained. V and J calls and clone size are copied from that table; D and trimming were computed from the DNA. Recorded for this sample are about 410,000 clones; approximately 89% of them occurred a single time. The leading ten clones occupy 1.5% to 1.9% of the sample.

One collaborating source in Seattle enrolled patients while the patients were actively infected and followed the patients over time throughout the course of disease. The collaborating institutions used their own protocols to collect whole blood in K2EDTA tubes. For TCRbeta analysis, collaborators shipped samples as frozen whole blood, isolated PBMCs, or DNA extracted from either of those sample types. The data derive from a study of blood T cell repertoires in COVID-19 (dated by TCRdb to about 2020). With respect to the entire study: The collaborator samples originated in the United States, Italy and Spain and spanned the acute and convalescent phases of COVID-19. Subjects who had been exposed to COVID-19, were actively infected with it, or had recovered from it provided the deeply sampled blood TCRbeta repertoires that made up the dataset. Sample metadata almost always included a de-identified subject ID, COVID-19 status, age in years and sex. The material from the prospective study consisted of cDNA or gDNA derived from T cells, B-cell-depleted T cells, or PBMCs. A freely available public database, intended as a resource for researchers studying the immune response to SARS-CoV-2, is where the repertoires were released. Where HLA class I and class II types were available, the types were taken from metadata supplied by the sample provider, not from assay-based typing. Samples came from the ongoing ImmuneRACE study (first 160 participants) plus 1,254 subjects from 6 global collaborators.

Looking up the germline V gene (reference sequence) yields CDR1 LGHDT and CDR2 YNNKEL. The germline ends are 13 bases apart after V is trimmed by 5 bases and J by 1 base. The CDR3 starts with the cysteine, ends with the phenylalanine, and has 15 residues. Of the read, only the CDR3 DNA is kept; its 45 bases are in frame from base 1. Broader findings and caveats from the paper: The quantity of clinical and demographic metadata differed by source and by participant and was supplied without curation.

The clonotype originates from a woman aged 40-49 years with COVID-19, enrolled during active disease. What was sequenced was peripheral blood. The rearrangement joined TRBV3-1 (or the pseudogene TRBV3-2) to TRBJ2-3; TRBD2 is a weak D gene call, 5 bases matching. CDR3 region: CASSSGVLGTDTQYF. In nucleotides, the sequence is TGTGCCAGCAGCTCCGGGGTGCTAGGCACAGATACGCAGTATTTT.